This passage covers 27 T cell receptor beta chains from one sample sequenced in a study of cytomegalovirus exposure and HLA in healthy donors. The PCR had 60 Vbeta and 13 Jbeta primers. Method: immunoSEQ multiplex PCR; TCRdb's copy keeps in-frame clones and lacks some. The data contain approximately 100,000 clones, roughly 85% of them seen just once; the ten biggest clones take up 3% to 3.5%. Material for sequencing was PBMCs. The source is a woman between 35 and 50 years old in good health and CMV-seronegative.

The chain is built from TRBV11-2 and TRBJ2-6; D is possibly TRBD2 (5 bases). Trimming took 4 bases from V and 4 from J, leaving 23 bases between them. Looked up from germline, CDR1 is SGHAT and CDR2 is FQNNGV. The CDR3 has 19 amino acids. CDR3 bases: TGTGCCAGCAGCTGGCCAACTAGATACGAGGGAGTGGGGGCCAACGTCCTGACTTTC. Residues: CASSWPTRYEGVGANVLTF.

The chain carries TRBV5-1 and TRBJ2-1; 8 bases are shared with TRBD2. V lost 5 bases, J lost 8 bases, and 9 bases stayed unmatched. Germline lookup yields CDR1 SGHRS and CDR2 YFSETQ. This CDR3 is 14 amino acids long. CDR3 amino acids: CASRLAENIDEQFF. In DNA, the CDR3 is TGCGCCAGCAGACTAGCGGAGAATATAGATGAGCAGTTCTTC.

J is TRBJ2-2 and V is TRBV11-2; TRBD1 agrees at 7 bases. Germline V lookup: CDR1 SGHAT, CDR2 FQNNGV. CDR3 length: 17 residues. The junction had 15 bases not matched to a gene; V was cut back by 5 bases and J by 6 bases. The DNA of the CDR3 is TGTGCCAGCAGCCCCCCAAGACAGCGAACAGGGGCCGGGGAGCTGTTTTTT. Translated: CASSPPRQRTGAGELFF.

Notes on this clone: At one end the junction does not follow the germline gene, possibly because of a read error. The chain is built from TRBV7-9 and TRBJ1-1; a weak D match, TRBD1 (5 bases). Looked up from germline, CDR1 is SEHNR and CDR2 is FQNEAQ (reference sequence). This CDR3 has 11 amino acids. The CDR3: CSSSVAGMAFF. As DNA, the CDR3 is TGTTCCAGCAGCGTTGCAGGGATGGCTTTCTTT.

As for this clone: Sequence at one end of the junction differs from germline and may be a read error. The chain combines TRBV19 with TRBJ1-3, with D possibly TRBD1 on 5 matching bases. This CDR3 has 13 amino acids. Germline V lookup: CDR1 LNHDA, CDR2 SQIVND (reference sequence). CDR3 bases: TGTGCCACCTCGGACACCTCTGGAAACGCCATATATTTT. Translating gives CATSDTSGNAIYF. The whole variable domain, remainder taken from reference TRBV19 and TRBJ1-3, is DGGITQSPKYLFRKEGQNVTLSCEQNLNHDAMYWYRQDPGQGLRLIYYSQIVNDFQKGDIAEGYSVSREKKESFPLTVTSAQKNPTAFYLCATSDTSGNAIYFGEGSWLTVV.

This clone has a single count. The gene calls are TRBV19 and TRBJ1-5, with a tentative D call TRBD1 (6 bases). The germline V and J ends were trimmed by 5 bases and 5 bases, with 13 bases remaining between them. The CDR3 has 14 amino acids. Germline V lookup: CDR1 LNHDA, CDR2 SQIVND (reference sequence). This CDR3 reads CASSPGQRYQPQHF. The CDR3, as DNA: TGTGCCAGTAGTCCCGGACAGAGGTATCAGCCCCAGCATTTT. Complete variable domain (other parts from reference TRBV19 and TRBJ1-5): DGGITQSPKYLFRKEGQNVTLSCEQNLNHDAMYWYRQDPGQGLRLIYYSQIVNDFQKGDIAEGYSVSREKKESFPLTVTSAQKNPTAFYLCASSPGQRYQPQHFGDGTRLSIL.

A word on this clone: The junction shows a germline mismatch at one end, possibly a read error. Other DNA sequences in the same sample also yield this CDR3. The V and J genes are TRBV27 and TRBJ2-7, with 7 bases identical to TRBD2. The V gene's germline CDR1 is MNHEY and CDR2 SMNVEV (reference sequence). This CDR3 region has 17 residues. The CDR3 sequence is CASTPRLGGMSSYEQYF. DNA for the CDR3: TGCGCCAGCACTCCCCGTTTGGGGGGGATGAGCTCCTACGAGCAGTACTTC.

This sequence joins TRBV28 and TRBJ2-6; 7 nucleotides match TRBD2. In germline, CDR1 is MDHEN, CDR2 SYDVKM. The CDR3 extends over 18 amino acids. V lost 1 base, J lost 3 bases, and 9 bases stayed unmatched. In nucleotides, the CDR3 is TGTGCCAGCAGTTTATATTCGGGGGGAGGAGGTGGGGCCAACGTCCTGACTTTC. Translating gives CASSLYSGGGGGANVLTF.

This chain connects TRBV18 to TRBJ1-1; D not resolved. Germline CDR1 reads KGHSH; CDR2 reads LQKENI. V was shortened by 3 bases and J by 6 bases, with 11 bases between the two germline ends. The CDR3 has 13 residues. In DNA form, the CDR3 reads TGTGCCAGCTCACCGGTGAGAGAATCTGAAGCTTTCTTT. This sequence encodes CASSPVRESEAFF.

The J gene is TRBJ1-1, the V gene TRBV7-9; D might be TRBD1 (5 bases). Germline CDR1 and CDR2: SEHNR and FQNEAQ (reference sequence). Trimming stripped 4 bases from V and 3 bases from J, with 12 bases between. The CDR3 loop spans 14 amino acids. The CDR3: CASSSKAGHTEAFF. CDR3 nucleotide sequence: TGTGCCAGCAGCTCAAAGGCAGGGCACACTGAAGCTTTCTTT. Full variable domain (missing parts from reference TRBV7-9 and TRBJ1-1): DTGVSQNPRHKITKRGQNVTFRCDPISEHNRLYWYRQTLGQGPEFLTYFQNEAQLEKSRLLSDRFSAERPKGSFSTLEIQRTEQGDSAMYLCASSSKAGHTEAFFGQGTRLTVV.

The rearrangement joins TRBV29-1 to TRBJ2-1; weak D call: TRBD2 (5 bases). The V and J ends lost 3 bases and 6 bases respectively, with 12 bases between them. Looked up from germline, CDR1 is SQVTM and CDR2 is ANQGSEA. This CDR3 has 13 amino acids. CDR3 sequence reads: CSVDGRGANEQFF. In DNA, the CDR3 is TGCAGCGTTGATGGTCGGGGTGCCAATGAGCAGTTCTTC.

The gene calls are TRBV2 and TRBJ1-5, with D uncertain. V was cut by 2 bases and J by 0 bases, with 14 bases left in between. Germline V gene data show CDR1 as SNHLY and CDR2 as FYNNEI. The CDR3 runs to 17 residues. CDR3 sequence: CASSERSLINSNQPQHF. CDR3 in DNA: TGTGCCAGCAGTGAACGATCTCTAATTAATAGCAATCAGCCCCAGCATTTT.

On this clone: Other DNA sequences in this sample translate to the same CDR3. The chain uses TRBV19 and TRBJ1-1; D gene unclear. Trimming took 1 base from V and 1 from J, leaving 7 bases between them. This CDR3 has 14 residues. Germline loops: CDR1 LNHDA, CDR2 SQIVND (reference sequence). The CDR3 spells CASSIVRRNTEAFF. CDR3 DNA: TGTGCCAGTAGTATAGTCCGGAGGAACACTGAAGCTTTCTTT.

The J gene is TRBJ2-5, the V gene TRBV7-2; D remains unclear. V was cut by 1 base and J by 7 bases, with 13 bases left in between. Germline V gene lookup returns CDR1 SGHTA and CDR2 FQGNSA. This CDR3 has 14 amino acids. The CDR3 here is CASSLEAGPGTQYF. The DNA for the CDR3 is TGTGCCAGCAGCTTAGAGGCCGGCCCGGGGACCCAGTACTTC.

This clone was seen only once. The CDR3 DNA follows: TGTGCCAGTAGTGGCCCTCCCATTTATCAGCCCCAGCATTTT. It encodes CASSGPPIYQPQHF. The genes are TRBV19 and TRBJ1-5; D is unresolved. This CDR3 is 14 amino acids long. Trimming removed 5 bases from V and 5 bases from J, with 13 bases in between. Germline V CDR1 and CDR2: LNHDA, SQIVND (reference sequence).

The chain recombines TRBV5-4 with TRBJ2-5; 11 bases align to TRBD2. The CDR3 loop spans 15 amino acids. Germline V CDR1 and CDR2: SGHNT, YYREEE (reference sequence). V shed 4 bases, J shed 4 bases, and the junction held 6 bases outside the gene matches. CDR3 DNA sequence: TGTGCCAGCAGCCAGGGACTAGCGGTTAGAGAGACCCAGTACTTC. Translated, it gives CASSQGLAVRETQYF.

V and J are TRBV9 and TRBJ1-2, with 9 bases fitting TRBD1. The ends lost 3 bases at V and 7 bases at J; junction bases unmatched: 4. Germline CDR1 and CDR2: SGDLS and YYNGEE. The CDR3 length is 13 residues. The DNA for the CDR3 is TGTGCCAGCAGCGGGACAGGGGCAGGTGGCTACACCTTC. It encodes CASSGTGAGGYTF. The full variable domain, with the rest looked up from reference TRBV9 and TRBJ1-2, is DSGVTQTPKHLITATGQRVTLRCSPRSGDLSVYWYQQSLDQGLQFLIQYYNGEERAKGNILERFSAQQFPDLHSELNLSSLELGDSALYFCASSGTGAGGYTFGSGTRLTVV.

The rearrangement uses TRBV9 and TRBJ2-5, with D maybe TRBD2 (6 bases). Germline lookup yields CDR1 SGDLS and CDR2 YYNGEE. The V gene lost 2 bases and the J gene lost 2 bases, with 10 bases spanning the gap. The CDR3 covers 14 residues. The CDR3 region is CASSVQGGQETQYF. CDR3 DNA: TGTGCCAGCAGCGTCCAGGGAGGTCAAGAGACCCAGTACTTC.

The genes are TRBV9 and TRBJ1-5; 7 bases agree with TRBD1. The ends lost 0 bases at V and 7 bases at J; junction bases unmatched: 4. The CDR3 covers 14 residues. CDR1 SGDLS and CDR2 YYNGEE come from the germline V gene. Here the CDR3 reads CASSVGGGGQPQHF. In DNA, the CDR3 is TGTGCCAGCAGCGTAGGAGGGGGCGGGCAGCCCCAGCATTTT. Filled out from reference TRBV9 and TRBJ1-5, the complete variable domain reads DSGVTQTPKHLITATGQRVTLRCSPRSGDLSVYWYQQSLDQGLQFLIQYYNGEERAKGNILERFSAQQFPDLHSELNLSSLELGDSALYFCASSVGGGGQPQHFGDGTRLSIL.

In DNA form, the CDR3 reads TGCGCCAGCAGTGTAAGCGGGGCCTACACCGGGGAGCTGTTTTTT. Translated, it gives CASSVSGAYTGELFF. The genes are TRBV10-2 and TRBJ2-2; 7 bases map to TRBD2. The CDR3 runs 15 residues. The trim removed 4 bases at V and 3 bases at J, leaving 5 bases unmatched. The V gene's germline CDR1 is WSHSY and CDR2 SAAADI.

The chain recombines TRBV19 with TRBJ2-1; 14 bases are a match to TRBD2. CDR1 is LNHDA, CDR2 SQIVND, per germline (reference sequence). V dropped 6 bases and J dropped 8; count of bases not matched to a gene: 12. CDR3 length equals 17 residues. CDR3 bases: TGTGCCAGTAGCATGGGGACTAGCGGGAGAATCGGTCATGAGCAGTTCTTC. It codes for CASSMGTSGRIGHEQFF.

This rearrangement joins TRBV15 to TRBJ2-3, with D perhaps TRBD2 (6 bases). The CDR3 extends over 14 amino acids. The germline CDR1 and CDR2 sequences are LNHNV and YYDKDF (reference sequence). V gave up 1 base and J gave up 6 bases, with 11 bases separating them. CDR3 loop: CATSRVPGGDTQYF. The CDR3 DNA sequence: TGTGCCACCAGCAGAGTACCTGGGGGGGATACGCAGTATTTT.

The V gene is TRBV11-2, the J gene TRBJ1-5; 8 bases align to TRBD1. The CDR3 spans 15 residues. Unmatched junction bases numbered 6, after V lost 1 base and J lost 7 bases. The V gene's germline CDR1 is SGHAT and CDR2 FQNNGV. DNA of the CDR3: TGTGCCAGCAGCTTAGGGACAGGGATCGGGCAGCCCCAGCATTTT. Encoded protein: CASSLGTGIGQPQHF.

The chain has TRBV27 and TRBJ1-1; the match to TRBD1 covers 10 bases. V lost 2 bases, J lost 1 base, and 10 bases stayed unmatched. The CDR3 extends over 18 amino acids. Germline V gives CDR1 MNHEY, CDR2 SMNVEV (reference sequence). CDR3 DNA sequence: TGTGCCAGCAGTTTACGGGACAGGGGAGGAGGTAAGAACACTGAAGCTTTCTTT. Protein product: CASSLRDRGGGKNTEAFF.

V is TRBV5-4 and J is TRBJ2-3; 9 bases are shared with TRBD2. V gave up 5 bases and J gave up 0 bases; unmatched junction bases: 4. CDR1 is SGHNT and CDR2 is YYREEE in the germline V gene (reference sequence). CDR3 length equals 15 residues. The CDR3 protein is CASSLAGASTDTQYF. CDR3 DNA sequence: TGTGCCAGCAGTTTAGCGGGGGCTAGCACAGATACGCAGTATTTT. Combining the CDR3 with reference TRBV5-4 and TRBJ2-3 gives the whole variable domain ETGVTQSPTHLIKTRGQQVTLRCSSQSGHNTVSWYQQALGQGPQFIFQYYREEENGRGNFPPRFSGLQFPNYSSELNVNALELDDSALYLCASSLAGASTDTQYFGPGTRLTVL.

This rearrangement joins TRBV5-4 to TRBJ2-3, with TRBD2 matching over 10 bases. Unmatched junction bases numbered 2, after V lost 4 bases and J lost 3 bases. CDR1 SGHNT and CDR2 YYREEE come from the germline V gene (reference sequence). CDR3 length: 14 amino acids. The chain's CDR3 is CASSKAGGTDTQYF. The CDR3 DNA sequence: TGTGCCAGCAGCAAAGCGGGGGGGACAGATACGCAGTATTTT.

J is TRBJ1-1 and V is TRBV7-9; no reliable D call. The CDR3 spans 13 residues. Trimming cost V 1 base and J 4 bases, with 7 bases left between them. The germline CDR1 and CDR2 sequences are SEHNR and FQNEAQ (reference sequence). CDR3 DNA sequence: TGTGCCAGCAGCTTAGGACACTCCACTGAAGCTTTCTTT. Translation: CASSLGHSTEAFF.